This entry lists 5 T cell receptor beta chains sequenced from one sample in a study of blood T cell repertoires in COVID-19. Here immunoSEQ multiplex PCR was the method, and the copy in TCRdb shows in-frame clones only, minus some. The sample includes about 240,000 clones, about four fifths of them seen just once. The sample consisted of peripheral blood. These receptors came from a young man who had recovered from COVID-19.

The CDR3 sequence is CASSQSGLSTDTQYF. The CDR3 nucleotides read TGCGCCAGCAGCCAGTCGGGACTCAGCACAGATACGCAGTATTTT. This chain joins TRBV4-1 and TRBJ2-3, with D possibly TRBD2 on 6 matching bases. The CDR3 is 15 amino acids. CDR1 and CDR2 from the germline V gene are MGHRA and YSYEKL. The V and J ends lost 3 bases and 0 bases respectively, with 10 bases between them.

This chain joins TRBV4-1 and TRBJ2-1; TRBD1 might be the D (8 bases). The CDR3 sequence is 15 residues long. Germline CDR1 is MGHRA and CDR2 is YSYEKL. Trimming pared 4 bases from V and 7 bases from J, leaving 17 bases between. The CDR3 protein is CASSLMQQGGNEQFF. In nucleotides, the CDR3 is TGCGCCAGCAGCCTAATGCAACAGGGGGGGAATGAGCAGTTCTTC.

The chain is built from TRBV19 and TRBJ1-2, with a possible D match to TRBD1 (6 bases). Trimming removed 7 bases from V and 0 bases from J, with 9 bases in between. CDR1 is LNHDA, CDR2 SQIVND, per germline (reference sequence). The CDR3 totals 13 residues. In nucleotides, the CDR3 is TGTGCCAGTAACAGGGAAGCTAACTATGGCTACACCTTC. Translation: CASNREANYGYTF.

This clone was detected once. DNA of the CDR3: TGTGCCAGCAGCGCCTGGACTAGTTCAGATACGCAGTATTTT. It codes for CASSAWTSSDTQYF. J is TRBJ2-3 and V is TRBV7-3; TRBD2 matches 7 bases. V lost 5 bases to trimming and J lost 4 bases; unmatched junction nucleotides: 6. CDR3 size: 14 residues. Germline V gene lookup returns CDR1 SGHTA and CDR2 FQGTGA.

The V gene is TRBV10-3, the J gene TRBJ2-1; TRBD2 agrees at 10 bases. The CDR3 length is 15 residues. Germline V gene data show CDR1 as ENHRY and CDR2 as SYGVKD. V shed 6 bases, J shed 7 bases, and the junction held 9 bases outside the gene matches. DNA for the CDR3: TGTGCCATCAGGGGGACTAGCGAAGGAGGAAATGAGCAGTTCTTC. Its translation: CAIRGTSEGGNEQFF.